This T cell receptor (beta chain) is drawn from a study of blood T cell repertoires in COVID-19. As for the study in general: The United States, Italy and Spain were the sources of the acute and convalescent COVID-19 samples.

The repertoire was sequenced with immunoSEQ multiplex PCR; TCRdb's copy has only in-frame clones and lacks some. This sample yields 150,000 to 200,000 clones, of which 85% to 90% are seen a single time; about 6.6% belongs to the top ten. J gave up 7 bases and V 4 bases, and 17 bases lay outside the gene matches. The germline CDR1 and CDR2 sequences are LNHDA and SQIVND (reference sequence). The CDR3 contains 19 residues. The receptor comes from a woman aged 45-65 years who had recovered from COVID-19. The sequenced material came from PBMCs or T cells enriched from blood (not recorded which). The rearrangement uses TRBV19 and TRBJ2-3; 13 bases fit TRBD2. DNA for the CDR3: TGTGCCAGTAGTACGCCGGGACTAGCGGGGCCAACCCACTGGTATACGCAGTATTTT. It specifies CASSTPGLAGPTHWYTQYF.